A single sample is the source of the 2 T cell receptor beta chains below, sequenced in a study of Graves' ophthalmopathy and Graves' hyperthyroidism. Amplification of the TCR beta CDR3 regions used RNA transcripts (as template). After a first-round RT-PCR with HTBI primers, a second-round multiplex PCR was run. TCRdb processed the multiplex PCR reads anew with MiXCR; each CDR3 protein has one entry. The sample comprises around 1,000,000 distinct CDR3 sequences, less than 45% of which are singletons, and 11% rests with the top ten. The sample comprised peripheral blood or thyroid tissue (not recorded which). These receptors all come from an adult man with Graves' hyperthyroidism.

This clonotype was observed a handful of times. This chain links TRBV5-1 with TRBJ2-5, with TRBD1 as a possible D gene (6 bases). This CDR3 has 16 residues. Trimming removed 3 bases at V and 5 bases at J, with 20 bases between. Germline V gene sequence: CDR1 SGHRS, CDR2 YFSETQ. The CDR3: CASSSLPRGSGETQYF. DNA for the CDR3: TGCGCCAGCAGCTCGTTACCCAGGGGAAGCGGCGAGACCCAGTACTTC.

The chain couples TRBV24-1 to TRBJ2-3; D is uncertain. Trimming pared 7 bases from V and 2 bases from J, leaving 9 bases between. The germline V gene encodes CDR1 KGHDR and CDR2 SFDVKD. The CDR3 covers 13 residues. The CDR3 DNA reads as TGTGCCACCAGCCCGCTAAACACAGATACGCAGTATTTT. Translating it yields CATSPLNTDTQYF.